Below are 19 T cell receptor beta chains sequenced from a single sample in a study of OX40 agonist ivuxolimab in advanced cancers. This table comes from immunoSEQ multiplex PCR, and its TCRdb copy is limited to in-frame clones, with some not included. The table lists tens of thousands of clones, around 82% of them singletons. This material consisted of CD4+ or CD8+ T cells sorted from blood, taken in a trial of the OX40 agonist ivuxolimab. All receptors derive from an adult with an advanced solid tumor such as melanoma, head and neck, liver or kidney cancer.

Here the CDR3 reads CASSLPGQVNEQYF. The CDR3 DNA reads as TGTGCCAGCAGCTTGCCGGGGCAGGTTAACGAGCAGTACTTC. The genes are TRBV5-5 and TRBJ2-7; D might be TRBD1 or TRBD2, each matching 5 bases. V was pared by 1 base and J by 5 bases, with 13 bases between. Per germline, CDR1 SGHKS and CDR2 YYEKEE (reference sequence). This CDR3 contains 14 residues. Based on the CDR3 plus reference TRBV5-5 and TRBJ2-7, the full variable domain is DAGVTQSPTHLIKTRGQQVTLRCSPISGHKSVSWYQQVLGQGPQFIFQYYEKEERGRGNFPDRFSARQFPNYSSELNVNALLLGDSALYLCASSLPGQVNEQYFGPGTRLTVT.

In this sample, this clone is medium-sized. The rearrangement links TRBV19 to TRBJ1-1; 7 bases align to TRBD1. Trimming removed 7 bases from V and 4 bases from J; junction bases left unmatched: 12. This CDR3 has 15 residues. CDR1 and CDR2 (germline): LNHDA, SQIVND (reference sequence). CDR3 sequence: CASTPFPTGSTEAFF. The CDR3 DNA follows: TGTGCCAGTACCCCTTTCCCGACAGGGAGCACTGAAGCTTTCTTT.

The CDR3 region has the DNA TGTGCCAGCAGTGAACAGGGGTACGAGCAGTACTTC. Its translation: CASSEQGYEQYF. The genes are TRBV25-1 and TRBJ2-7, with D maybe TRBD1 (6 bases). This CDR3 is built from 12 residues. Germline-derived CDR1 and CDR2 are MGHDK and SYGVNS. Between the trimmed V and J ends, which lost 2 bases and 4 bases, there was a span of 6 bases.

The rearrangement links TRBV5-6 to TRBJ2-1, with D possibly being TRBD1 or TRBD2 (6 bases each). Germline CDR1 SGHDT, CDR2 YYEEEE. The CDR3 contains 14 residues. Trimming left V 3 bases short and J 9 bases short, with 16 bases between. The CDR3 spells CASSSIQGGFEQFF. The CDR3 DNA is TGTGCCAGCAGCTCCATACAGGGAGGATTTGAGCAGTTCTTC.

CDR3 loop: CASSITGTNTDTQYF. DNA of the CDR3: TGTGCCAGTAGTATAACGGGTACAAACACAGATACGCAGTATTTT. The chain recombines TRBV19 with TRBJ2-3; no definite D call. Trimming removed 2 bases from V and 2 bases from J, with 11 bases in between. The CDR3 extends over 15 amino acids. Germline V gene data show CDR1 as LNHDA and CDR2 as SQIVND (reference sequence).

This clone was detected a few times. The rearrangement links TRBV7-2 to TRBJ2-7, with 13 bases lining up with TRBD2. The CDR3 is 16 residues long. Trimming cost V 2 bases and J 4 bases; bases outside gene matches: 5. The germline V gene encodes CDR1 SGHTA and CDR2 FQGNSA. The CDR3 loop reads CASSLTSGGAVYEQYF. The CDR3 DNA reads as TGTGCCAGCAGCTTAACTAGCGGGGGGGCTGTGTACGAGCAGTACTTC.

This clone was recorded only once. The chain couples TRBV6-5 to TRBJ1-1; D is possibly TRBD1 (5 bases). The V gene's germline CDR1 is MNHEY and CDR2 SVGAGI. Trimming stripped 5 bases from V and 7 bases from J, with 17 bases between. The CDR3 has 14 residues. The CDR3 is CASSEVGEGGEAFF. The CDR3 DNA sequence: TGTGCCAGCAGTGAAGTAGGGGAGGGTGGTGAAGCTTTCTTT.

The chain employs TRBV2 and TRBJ1-5, with D hard to call. Germline values: CDR1 SNHLY, CDR2 FYNNEI. Trimming shortened V by 1 base and J by 7 bases, and 17 bases separated the two germline ends. The CDR3 covers 16 residues. Written as DNA, the CDR3 is TGTGCCAGCAGTGAAGAGGCCTTCGGAGGTGGACAGCCCCAGCATTTT. Encoded protein: CASSEEAFGGGQPQHF.

The chain carries TRBV10-3 and TRBJ2-7; D not resolved. The V gene's germline CDR1 is ENHRY and CDR2 SYGVKD. This CDR3 comprises 15 residues. V was trimmed by 2 bases and J by 0 bases, leaving 11 bases between them. CDR3 region: CAISEPGTSSYEQYF. The CDR3, as DNA: TGTGCCATCAGTGAGCCAGGTACGAGCTCCTACGAGCAGTACTTC.

This chain uses TRBV5-1 with TRBJ1-2; TRBD1 matches at 10 bases. The V segment lost 0 bases and the J segment 8 bases; nucleotides outside the gene matches: 7. The length of the CDR3 is 15 residues. Germline-derived CDR1 and CDR2 are SGHRS and YFSETQ. CDR3 amino acids: CASSLGQGAVQGYTF. The CDR3 region has the DNA TGCGCCAGCAGCTTGGGACAGGGGGCCGTTCAAGGCTACACCTTC.

The rearrangement uses TRBV18 and TRBJ2-5; D possibly corresponds to TRBD2 (5 bases). The CDR3 length is 14 residues. V was pared by 6 bases and J by 2 bases, with 13 bases between. Germline values: CDR1 KGHSH, CDR2 LQKENI. DNA for the CDR3: TGTGCCAGCTCCACTAACCGGGGTCAAGAGACCCAGTACTTC. This translates into CASSTNRGQETQYF.

The rearrangement joins TRBV7-2 to TRBJ2-7; the match to TRBD1 covers 11 bases. This CDR3 spans 15 amino acids. J was trimmed by 3 bases and V by 4 bases; bases with no gene match: 5. The germline V gene encodes CDR1 SGHTA and CDR2 FQGNSA. The DNA for the CDR3 is TGTGCCAGCAGCTCCCGCGGGACAGGGGGCTACGAGCAGTACTTC. Translating gives CASSSRGTGGYEQYF. The full variable domain, with the rest looked up from reference TRBV7-2 and TRBJ2-7, is GAGVSQSPSNKVTEKGKDVELRCDPISGHTALYWYRQSLGQGLEFLIYFQGNSAPDKSGLPSDRFSAERTGGSVSTLTIQRTQQEDSAVYLCASSSRGTGGYEQYFGPGTRLTVT.

The J gene is TRBJ2-1, the V gene TRBV2, with D possibly being TRBD1 (6 bases). This CDR3 has 16 amino acids. Trimming removed 5 bases from V and 12 bases from J, with 26 bases in between. Germline CDR1 is SNHLY and CDR2 is FYNNEI. The CDR3 loop is CASSPPSGAAQRGQFF. In nucleotides, the CDR3 is TGTGCCAGCAGTCCTCCGTCAGGGGCTGCGCAAAGGGGGCAGTTCTTC.

The CDR3 loop is CASRASHTNYGYTF. The CDR3, as DNA: TGTGCCAGCAGGGCCTCTCACACTAACTATGGCTACACCTTC. The chain combines TRBV6-4 with TRBJ1-2; D is ambiguous. Germline V gives CDR1 MRHNA, CDR2 SNTAGT. V lost 6 bases and J 0 bases, leaving 11 bases between the germline ends. CDR3 length equals 14 residues.

The chain recombines TRBV2 with TRBJ1-6; D is unclear. Germline values: CDR1 SNHLY, CDR2 FYNNEI. The V and J ends lost 6 bases and 6 bases respectively, with 18 bases between them. The CDR3 sequence is 16 residues long. In nucleotides, the CDR3 is TGTGCCAGCAGCCGGGCCCGGGTGGAGGGTAATTCACCCCTCCACTTT. It encodes CASSRARVEGNSPLHF.

This chain links TRBV6-5 with TRBJ2-7; unclear D gene. Per the germline V gene, CDR1 is MNHEY and CDR2 is SVGAGI. Trimming shortened V by 5 bases and J by 4 bases, and 12 bases separated the two germline ends. This CDR3 comprises 13 residues. Here the CDR3 DNA reads TGTGCCAGCAGTCGCGCCGACGGGTACGAGCAGTACTTC. Its protein is CASSRADGYEQYF.

The chain carries TRBV19 and TRBJ2-1; D is perhaps TRBD1 or TRBD2 (5 bases each). Germline CDR1 and CDR2: LNHDA and SQIVND (reference sequence). V lost 2 bases and J 5 bases, leaving 13 bases between the germline ends. CDR3 size: 15 residues. The CDR3 DNA follows: TGTGCCAGTAGTATAAGGGACCGCGGACACAATGAGCAGTTCTTC. Residues: CASSIRDRGHNEQFF.

Only one count was recorded for this clone. The V and J genes are TRBV28 and TRBJ2-4, with D tentatively TRBD2 (8 bases). CDR3 size: 17 residues. The V and J ends lost 3 bases and 2 bases respectively, with 17 bases between them. CDR1 and CDR2 from the germline V gene are MDHEN and SYDVKM. As DNA, the CDR3 is TGTGCCAGCAGTTTGGGACTAGGGGGCGCAACCAAAAACATTCAGTACTTC. Protein sequence: CASSLGLGGATKNIQYF.

The V gene is TRBV5-1, the J gene TRBJ2-3, with 7 bases lining up with TRBD2. The CDR3 is 15 amino acids. Unmatched junction bases numbered 2, after V lost 0 bases and J lost 1 base. The germline CDR1 and CDR2 sequences are SGHRS and YFSETQ. The CDR3 DNA reads as TGCGCCAGCAGCTTGGGGCTAGCGGGCACAGATACGCAGTATTTT. This codes for CASSLGLAGTDTQYF.